A selection of T cell receptor beta chains follows, all from one sample in a study of beta chain features in type 1 diabetes. The repertoire was sequenced with immunoSEQ multiplex PCR; TCRdb's copy has only in-frame clones and lacks some. The profile shows hundreds of thousands of clones, around 9.6% of them singletons. Sequences were obtained from naive CD4+ T cells from blood. Receptors originate from a young woman in good health. Both conserved end residues are part of each CDR3. Fields, in order: J gene, clone size, V gene, D gene, CDR3 protein, CDR3 DNA. A D gene is named only where the DNA matches it firmly. For some rows the clone size is stated as once, few or many, or as a class when expanded; others skip it.

TRBJ2-3	few	TRBV5-1	TRBD2	CASSSTSGIYF	TGCGCCAGCAGCTCGACTAGCGGGATATATTTT
TRBJ2-2	few	TRBV29-1	.	CSVAPLTGSGELFF	TGCAGCGTTGCCCCCCTCACGGGGTCCGGGGAGCTGTTTTTT
TRBJ2-1	.	TRBV2	TRBD2	CASSGTSGSNEQFF	TGTGCCAGCAGTGGGACTAGCGGGAGTAATGAGCAGTTCTTC
TRBJ2-1	few	TRBV14	.	CASSLRTFYNEQFF	TGTGCCAGCAGCCTCCGGACTTTTTACAATGAGCAGTTCTTC
TRBJ2-7	.	TRBV19	.	CASHGQRYEQYF	TGTGCCAGTCATGGACAGCGCTACGAGCAGTACTTC
TRBJ2-7	.	TRBV6-5	TRBD2	CATGLAGGSYEQYF	TGTGCCACCGGCTTGGCGGGAGGTTCCTACGAGCAGTACTTC
TRBJ2-6	.	TRBV12-5	TRBD1	CASGGQGSGANVLTF	TGTGCTAGTGGCGGACAGGGGAGTGGGGCCAACGTCCTGACTTTC
TRBJ1-1	few	TRBV11-3	.	CASSPRGRGTEAFF	TGTGCCAGCAGCCCGCGGGGACGTGGTACTGAAGCTTTCTTT
TRBJ2-2	.	TRBV5-1	TRBD1	CASSLKTGTGAGELFF	TGCGCCAGCAGCTTAAAGACAGGGACAGGCGCCGGGGAGCTGTTTTTT
TRBJ2-5	.	TRBV5-1	.	CASSLDPRGETQYF	TGCGCCAGCAGCTTGGATCCTAGAGGGGAGACCCAGTACTTC
TRBJ1-1	few	TRBV19	.	CASTNYLARGTEAFF	TGTGCCAGTACGAATTATCTCGCCCGGGGGACTGAAGCTTTCTTT
TRBJ2-7	few	TRBV5-5	.	CASSRVWEGAYEQYF	TGTGCCAGCAGCCGGGTGTGGGAAGGGGCCTACGAGCAGTACTTC
TRBJ2-1	few	TRBV5-6	.	CASSLYSGFNEQFF	TGTGCCAGCAGCTTGTATAGCGGATTTAATGAGCAGTTCTTC
TRBJ2-1	few	TRBV27	.	CATRAGWLEQFF	TGTGCCACCAGGGCGGGGTGGTTAGAGCAGTTCTTC
TRBJ1-1	.	TRBV6-1	.	CASRRQPNTEAFF	TGTGCCAGCAGGAGACAGCCCAACACTGAAGCTTTCTTT
TRBJ2-1	many	TRBV29-1	.	CSVEGAGEQFF	TGCAGCGTTGAAGGCGCTGGTGAGCAGTTCTTC
TRBJ2-5	.	TRBV19	.	CASSGGQETQYF	TGTGCCAGCTCAGGAGGCCAAGAGACCCAGTACTTC
TRBJ1-4	.	TRBV19	TRBD1	CASSIGQGKEKLFF	TGTGCCAGTAGTATTGGACAGGGGAAGGAAAAACTGTTTTTT
TRBJ2-2	few	TRBV5-6	.	CASSPLATNTGELFF	TGTGCCAGCAGCCCACTAGCTACGAACACCGGGGAGCTGTTTTTT
TRBJ1-4	few	TRBV7-9	TRBD1	CASSLTGLGEKLFF	TGTGCCAGCAGCTTGACAGGGCTAGGTGAAAAACTGTTTTTT
TRBJ2-7	few	TRBV19	TRBD1	CASSIKQGIYEQYF	TGTGCCAGTAGTATCAAACAGGGGATCTACGAGCAGTACTTC
TRBJ2-7	.	TRBV10-2	TRBD1	CASRTGVGEQYF	TGCGCCAGCAGGACAGGGGTTGGCGAGCAGTACTTC
TRBJ1-1	few	TRBV7-3	TRBD1	CASSRDRGHTEAFF	TGTGCCAGCAGCCGGGACAGGGGACACACTGAAGCTTTCTTT
TRBJ2-7	.	TRBV5-5	TRBD2	CASSFQLAGSYEQYF	TGTGCCAGCAGCTTTCAATTAGCGGGCTCCTACGAGCAGTACTTC
TRBJ1-1	.	TRBV19	.	CASSTGPGAPMNTEAFF	TGTGCCAGTAGTACGGGACCGGGAGCGCCGATGAACACTGAAGCTTTCTTT
TRBJ1-1	few	TRBV9	TRBD1	CASSVGGGAIAEAFF	TGTGCCAGCAGCGTAGGAGGGGGCGCGATTGCTGAAGCTTTCTTT
TRBJ2-6	.	TRBV6-1	TRBD2	CASRLAGNVLTF	TGTGCCAGTAGACTAGCGGGGAACGTCCTGACTTTC
TRBJ1-2	few	TRBV6-1	TRBD1	CASRATGWDGYTF	TGTGCCAGCAGGGCGACAGGGTGGGATGGCTACACCTTC
TRBJ1-2	.	TRBV5-1	TRBD1	CASSLDRGSFYGYTF	TGCGCCAGCAGCTTGGACAGGGGGAGCTTTTATGGCTACACCTTC
TRBJ2-7	.	TRBV7-6	.	CASSLGATGSSYEQYF	TGTGCCAGCAGCTTAGGGGCCACAGGGAGCTCCTACGAGCAGTACTTC
TRBJ2-7	few	TRBV14	TRBD2	CASSQELARSYEQYF	TGTGCCAGCAGCCAAGAACTAGCGCGCTCCTACGAGCAGTACTTC
TRBJ1-1	.	TRBV5-1	.	CASSPTQGRDTEAFF	TGCGCCAGCAGCCCAACACAGGGACGGGACACTGAAGCTTTCTTT
TRBJ2-1	few	TRBV28	.	CASIRRAPYNEQFF	TGTGCCAGCATACGCAGGGCCCCCTACAATGAGCAGTTCTTC
TRBJ2-7	.	TRBV7-6	TRBD1	CASSLSDRSSYEQYF	TGTGCCAGCAGCTTATCGGACAGGAGCTCCTACGAGCAGTACTTC
TRBJ2-1	few	TRBV4-2	TRBD2	CASSQDGGLANDEQFF	TGTGCCAGCAGCCAAGATGGGGGACTAGCTAACGATGAGCAGTTCTTC
TRBJ1-2	.	TRBV9	.	CASSYAGGNGYGYTF	TGTGCCAGCAGCTACGCCGGGGGGAACGGCTATGGCTACACCTTC
TRBJ2-3	few	TRBV25-1	TRBD1	CASSDRDRGTDTQYF	TGTGCCAGCAGTGACAGGGACAGGGGGACAGATACGCAGTATTTT
TRBJ2-1	.	TRBV6-6	.	CASSEGELRYNEQFF	TGTGCCAGCAGTGAGGGAGAGCTCCGTTACAATGAGCAGTTCTTC
TRBJ2-1	.	TRBV5-4	TRBD2	CASSPGGGGAGYEQFF	TGTGCCAGCAGCCCGGGGGGCGGGGGGGCTGGGTATGAGCAGTTCTTC
TRBJ2-7	.	TRBV5-1	.	CASSSFSSYEQYF	TGCGCCAGCAGTTCCTTTAGCTCTTACGAGCAGTACTTC
TRBJ2-7	many	TRBV29-1	TRBD1	CSAGQGADEQYF	TGCAGCGCCGGACAGGGGGCGGACGAGCAGTACTTC
TRBJ1-4	.	TRBV2	TRBD1	CASLDRAQKLFF	TGTGCCAGCCTGGACAGGGCTCAAAAACTGTTTTTT
TRBJ2-1	few	TRBV5-1	TRBD2	CASSSGLAASYNEQFF	TGCGCCAGCAGCTCAGGACTAGCGGCCTCCTACAATGAGCAGTTCTTC
TRBJ2-7	.	TRBV5-1	.	CASSLGAGRPYEQYF	TGCGCCAGCAGCTTGGGGGCAGGGCGACCCTACGAGCAGTACTTC
TRBJ2-7	few	TRBV7-2	TRBD2	CASSRSSGGHYEQYF	TGTGCCAGCAGCCGCTCTAGCGGGGGTCACTACGAGCAGTACTTC
TRBJ2-3	.	TRBV28	.	CASRRSTDTQYF	TGTGCCAGCAGGCGCAGCACAGATACGCAGTATTTT
TRBJ1-4	.	TRBV7-9	TRBD1	CASSPDRGKLFF	TGTGCCAGCAGCCCCGACAGGGGAAAACTGTTTTTT
TRBJ2-2	.	TRBV11-2	TRBD1	CASGSGTGVTGELFF	TGTGCCAGCGGGTCCGGGACAGGGGTCACCGGGGAGCTGTTTTTT
TRBJ1-5	few	TRBV7-7	TRBD1	CAGIGQGGNQPQHF	TGTGCTGGAATAGGACAGGGAGGCAATCAGCCCCAGCATTTT
TRBJ2-3	few	TRBV7-2	.	CASSRWEGTDTQYF	TGTGCCAGCAGTCGTTGGGAGGGCACAGATACGCAGTATTTT
TRBJ1-1	.	TRBV5-1	.	CASSLGQIEAFF	TGCGCCAGCAGCTTGGGACAGATTGAAGCTTTCTTT
TRBJ2-2	.	TRBV5-4	TRBD2	CASSSGLAGAPGTGELFF	TGTGCCAGCAGCTCTGGACTAGCGGGGGCCCCGGGCACCGGGGAGCTGTTTTTT
TRBJ1-2	few	TRBV5-4	TRBD1	CASSQGTGAYGYTF	TGTGCCAGCAGCCAGGGGACAGGGGCCTATGGCTACACCTTC
TRBJ1-1	few	TRBV18	.	CASSPPSGRANTEAFF	TGTGCCAGCTCACCCCCGAGCGGACGAGCGAACACTGAAGCTTTCTTT
TRBJ1-5	few	TRBV28	TRBD1	CASRADRGGNQPQHF	TGTGCCAGCAGGGCCGACAGGGGGGGGAATCAGCCCCAGCATTTT
TRBJ2-4	.	TRBV4-1	.	CASSQVLRGAKNIQYF	TGCGCCAGCAGCCAAGTTTTGCGGGGAGCCAAAAACATTCAGTACTTC
TRBJ1-1	.	TRBV5-1	.	CASKAEGMNTEAFF	TGCGCCAGCAAGGCGGAGGGAATGAACACTGAAGCTTTCTTT
TRBJ1-1	many	TRBV7-9	.	CASSLAGGNSAFF	TGTGCCAGCAGCTTAGCTGGGGGGAATTCGGCTTTCTTT
TRBJ2-7	few	TRBV5-4	TRBD1	CASSHPGQGTHEQYF	TGTGCCAGCAGCCACCCGGGACAGGGGACCCACGAGCAGTACTTC
TRBJ1-1	few	TRBV7-9	.	CASSLLRETEAFF	TGTGCCAGCAGCTTATTGCGGGAGACTGAAGCTTTCTTT